Following are 14 T cell receptor beta chains from one sample sequenced in a study of glioma-infiltrating T cells. Amplification of TCR alpha and beta CDR3 regions from RNA used iRepertoire nested multiplex PCR. TCRdb reanalysed the multiplex PCR reads using MiXCR and keeps one entry per CDR3 protein. Of 300,000 to 450,000 distinct CDR3 sequences in the sample, 41% were seen once. Sample: glioma tissue, nonneoplastic brain tissue, or PBMCs (not recorded which). The receptors were sampled from a human donor with low-grade glioma or glioblastoma, undergoing nonglioma brain surgery, or in good health (not recorded which).

Comments on this clonotype: It may be a read error: a sequence one base away is much more abundant. This chain joins TRBV6-2 or TRBV6-3 and TRBJ2-1, with TRBD2 as a possible D gene (5 bases). The CDR3 is 15 residues long. Trimming shortened V by 6 bases and J by 10 bases, and 22 bases separated the two germline ends. Germline V gene sequence: CDR1 MNHEY, CDR2 SVGEGT. The CDR3, as DNA: TGTGCCAGCAGCTCCGGAGGCAGCCGAACCTACGAGCAGTTCTTC. Translating gives CASSSGGSRTYEQFF.

The chain joins TRBV18 to TRBJ2-5; D is unresolved. The V gene lost 3 bases and the J gene lost 1 base, with 6 bases spanning the gap. CDR3 length: 13 amino acids. Germline V gene lookup returns CDR1 KGHSH and CDR2 LQKENI. This CDR3 is CASSPSSQETQYF. The CDR3 coding sequence is TGTGCCAGCTCACCTAGCAGCCAAGAGACCCAGTACTTC.

The sample holds a few counts of this clonotype. V gene TRBV28 combines with J gene TRBJ1-5; possible D gene TRBD1, 6 bases. This CDR3 contains 15 residues. Per the germline V gene, CDR1 is MDHEN and CDR2 is SYDVKM. V was trimmed by 2 bases and J by 5 bases, leaving 13 bases between them. The CDR3: CASSLGGAGDQPQHF. In DNA, the CDR3 is TGTGCCAGCAGTTTAGGTGGAGCAGGGGATCAGCCCCAGCATTTT. The whole variable domain, remainder taken from reference TRBV28 and TRBJ1-5, is DVKVTQSSRYLVKRTGEKVFLECVQDMDHENMFWYRQDPGLGLRLIYFSYDVKMKEKGDIPEGYSVSREKKERFSLILESASTNQTSMYLCASSLGGAGDQPQHFGDGTRLSIL.

This clonotype was observed a few times. This chain uses TRBV4-3 with TRBJ2-2; 9 nucleotides line up with TRBD1. The ends lost 0 bases at V and 8 bases at J; junction bases unmatched: 1. From germline, CDR1 is LGHNA and CDR2 YSLEER. The CDR3 has 14 residues. The CDR3 DNA reads as TGCGCCAGCAGCCAAGAGGACAGGGGAGGGGAGCTGTTTTTT. This encodes CASSQEDRGGELFF.

Comment on this clonotype: Sequence at one end of the junction differs from germline and may be a read error. The chain couples TRBV20-1 to TRBJ1-5; 7 bases line up with TRBD1. The CDR3 totals 13 residues. In germline, CDR1 is DFQATT, CDR2 SNEGSKA (reference sequence). The CDR3 sequence is CSAKGAADQPHHF. CDR3 nucleotides: TGCAGTGCCAAGGGGGCAGCGGATCAGCCCCATCATTTT.

At least ten counts were recorded for this clonotype. The J gene is TRBJ2-1, the V gene TRBV15; D gene unclear. Trimming took off 6 bases at V and 4 bases at J, with 10 bases between the two ends. Germline CDR1 is LNHNV and CDR2 is YYDKDF (reference sequence). The CDR3 covers 13 residues. DNA for the CDR3: TGTGCCACCAGTCCAGGAGCATACAATGAGCAGTTCTTC. Its protein is CATSPGAYNEQFF.

The chain couples TRBV2 to TRBJ1-5, with D hard to call. Trimming shortened V by 1 base and J by 6 bases, and 7 bases separated the two germline ends. Looked up from germline, CDR1 is SNHLY and CDR2 is FYNNEI. The CDR3 runs 13 residues. The DNA for the CDR3 is TGTGCCAGCAGTGAAGAAGGTATTCAGCCCCAGCATTTT. It is translated as CASSEEGIQPQHF.

This clonotype was detected only a few times. The chain recombines TRBV7-6 with TRBJ1-5, with D perhaps TRBD1 (6 bases). The CDR3 covers 17 residues. Trimming took off 5 bases at V and 6 bases at J, with 23 bases between the two ends. Germline CDR1 SGHVS, CDR2 FNYEAQ. CDR3 DNA sequence: TGTGCCAGCAGCCCGACGGTGGGGACACCTTCGGGTCAGCCCCAGCATTTT. It encodes CASSPTVGTPSGQPQHF.

This clonotype was seen ten or more times. The chain combines TRBV6-1 with TRBJ2-1; a weak D match, TRBD2 (6 bases). The CDR3 runs 15 residues. The germline CDR1 and CDR2 sequences are MNHNS and SASEGT. V was clipped by 5 bases and J by 5 bases, with 16 bases between them. As DNA, the CDR3 is TGTGCCAGCAGTTTTAGCGGACCGATCCACAATGAGCAGTTCTTC. This translates into CASSFSGPIHNEQFF.

Comment on this clonotype: This may stem from a read error, because a much larger clone lies one nucleotide away. The gene calls are TRBV28 and TRBJ1-5; the D is unclear. From germline, CDR1 is MDHEN and CDR2 SYDVKM. This CDR3 is 14 amino acids long. V lost 5 bases and J 3 bases, leaving 11 bases between the germline ends. The CDR3 DNA is TGTGCCAGCAGTCTTATCAGTCTCAATCAGCCCCAGCATTTT. It is translated as CASSLISLNQPQHF.

This clonotype was found a few times. The V call is TRBV20-1, the J call TRBJ2-1; D uncertain. With 6 bases removed from V and 2 bases from J, the gap between germline ends came to 20 bases. The CDR3 covers 16 residues. Germline V CDR1 and CDR2: DFQATT, SNEGSKA (reference sequence). CDR3 coding DNA: TGCAGTGCCCGCCTACAGTTTTCCAAAACCTACAATGAGCAGTTCTTC. Translated, it gives CSARLQFSKTYNEQFF.

The chain uses TRBV5-4 and TRBJ2-1, with D unresolved. The V gene lost 3 bases and the J gene lost 13 bases, with 11 bases spanning the gap. This CDR3 has 11 residues. Germline V gene lookup returns CDR1 SGHNT and CDR2 YYREEE (reference sequence). In DNA form, the CDR3 reads TGTGCCAGCAGCTATCTCGGCCTCCAGTTCTTC. It translates to CASSYLGLQFF.

The V and J genes are TRBV7-3 and TRBJ1-1; unclear D gene. The CDR3 is 13 amino acids. Per the germline V gene, CDR1 is SGHTA and CDR2 is FQGTGA. The V and J ends lost 0 bases and 3 bases respectively, with 5 bases between them. In DNA form, the CDR3 reads TGTGCCAGCAGCTTAACAAGCGACACTGAAGCTTTCTTT. Translation: CASSLTSDTEAFF.

Points on this clonotype: A junction boundary mismatches the germline segment, possibly from a read error. V is TRBV27 and J is TRBJ1-2; 7 bases line up with TRBD1. This CDR3 has 15 residues. Per the germline V gene, CDR1 is MNHEY and CDR2 is SMNVEV (reference sequence). The CDR3 DNA follows: TGTGCCAGCAGTTTATCCCCGGGACAGTTTTATGGCTACATTTTC. Protein product: CASSLSPGQFYGYIF.